Below, 30 T cell receptor beta chains from the same sample are listed, as sequenced in a study of CXCR3-negative and CXCR3-positive naive CD8 T cells. The TRB libraries of cDNA were built by UMI-labeled 5' RACE. TCRdb re-called the 5' RACE reads and catalogs CDR3 proteins one per entry, DNA excluded. This specimen shows around 40,000 distinct CDR3 sequences; the ten leading clones hold roughly 15%. The sample consisted of memory CD8+ T cells from blood. These receptors originate from a human donor in good health. Some clones in this sample may be carry-over from other donors' samples.

The chain couples TRBV13 to TRBJ2-2; there is no DNA to check the TCRdb D call of TRBD2. This CDR3 is 15 amino acids long. Germline V gene lookup returns CDR1 PRHDT and CDR2 FYEKMQ (reference sequence). The CDR3 sequence is CASSPAGHTTGELFF.

The genes are TRBV5-1 and TRBJ2-7. Germline V gene data show CDR1 as SGHRS and CDR2 as YFSETQ. The CDR3 consists of 13 residues. This chain's CDR3 is CASSSTGLREQYF.

V and J are TRBV5-5 and TRBJ2-2; there is no DNA to check the TCRdb D call of TRBD1. Germline CDR1 is SGHKS and CDR2 is YYEKEE (reference sequence). The CDR3 totals 15 residues. Here the CDR3 reads CASSFGTGLAGELFF.

The chain uses TRBV25-1 and TRBJ1-1; lacking DNA, the TRBD1 call made by TCRdb goes unchecked. This CDR3 has 15 residues. From germline, CDR1 is MGHDK and CDR2 SYGVNS. CDR3 in amino acids: CASSDRGGLNTEAFF.

The chain joins TRBV20-1 to TRBJ2-1; no DNA is available, so the TRBD1 call from TCRdb remains unchecked. From germline, CDR1 is DFQATT and CDR2 SNEGSKA (reference sequence). This CDR3 is 19 amino acids long. The CDR3 region is CSARDLTPGRLSSYNEQFF.

The rearrangement joins TRBV6-2 or TRBV6-3 to TRBJ2-7. The CDR3 has 14 amino acids. CDR1 is MNHEY and CDR2 is SVGEGT in the germline V gene. The CDR3 spells CASSSVTYSYEQYF.

The chain joins TRBV12-3 or TRBV12-4 to TRBJ2-7; TCRdb's D call of TRBD1 is untestable without DNA. CDR3 length: 12 residues. The CDR3 protein is CASSSPPYEQYF.

The chain carries TRBV6-5 and TRBJ2-1; TCRdb's D gene call, TRBD2, goes unchecked for lack of DNA. Germline V gene data show CDR1 as MNHEY and CDR2 as SVGAGI. This CDR3 has 15 residues. The CDR3 sequence is CASSYRLAGGYEQFF.

The chain uses TRBV9 and TRBJ2-2. This CDR3 has 14 amino acids. CDR1 and CDR2 (germline): SGDLS, YYNGEE. CDR3 protein: CASSVVLHTGELFF.

V is TRBV5-4 and J is TRBJ2-3; the TCRdb D gene call, TRBD2, has no DNA to confirm it. This CDR3 is built from 15 residues. Germline loops: CDR1 SGHNT, CDR2 YYREEE (reference sequence). The CDR3 here is CASSFGAGGPDTQYF. Based on the CDR3 plus reference TRBV5-4 and TRBJ2-3, the full variable domain is ETGVTQSPTHLIKTRGQQVTLRCSSQSGHNTVSWYQQALGQGPQFIFQYYREEENGRGNFPPRFSGLQFPNYSSELNVNALELDDSALYLCASSFGAGGPDTQYFGPGTRLTVL.

CDR3 in amino acids: CASRTVENDPSEAFF. The rearrangement links TRBV6-1 to TRBJ1-1. The CDR3 loop spans 15 amino acids. The germline V gene has CDR1 MNHNS and CDR2 SASEGT.

J is TRBJ1-3 and V is TRBV11-2. Germline assignment: CDR1 SGHAT and CDR2 FQNNGV. The CDR3 has 16 amino acids. This CDR3 is CASSFQYGYSGNTIYF.

This chain connects TRBV20-1 to TRBJ2-1; the D gene TCRdb calls, TRBD1, cannot be checked with no DNA. Per germline, CDR1 DFQATT and CDR2 SNEGSKA (reference sequence). CDR3 size: 14 residues. The CDR3 loop is CSARGRGRNNEQFF.

The rearrangement uses TRBV6-2 or TRBV6-3 and TRBJ2-7; TCRdb's D call of TRBD1 is untestable without DNA. This CDR3 contains 12 residues. Germline CDR1 reads MNHEY; CDR2 reads SVGEGT. The CDR3 spells CASSYPGDEQYF.

This sequence joins TRBV6-5 and TRBJ1-2; TCRdb reports TRBD1, a call that lacks DNA to check it against. The length of the CDR3 is 14 residues. Germline V CDR1 and CDR2: MNHEY, SVGAGI. The CDR3: CASSPGQEFNGYTF.

The chain combines TRBV20-1 with TRBJ2-3; TCRdb returns TRBD2, unconfirmable since there is no DNA. Germline V gene data show CDR1 as DFQATT and CDR2 as SNEGSKA (reference sequence). CDR3 length equals 17 residues. The CDR3 sequence: CSAGLKTAGGTTDTQYF.

The V gene is TRBV29-1, the J gene TRBJ2-1; TCRdb's assignment of TRBD1 cannot be checked, as there is no DNA. The CDR3 has 15 amino acids. Germline V lookup: CDR1 SQVTM, CDR2 ANQGSEA. This chain's CDR3 is CSGGRGPSSYNEQFF.

The genes are TRBV3-1 and TRBJ1-1. This CDR3 has 16 amino acids. Germline assignment: CDR1 LGHDT and CDR2 YNNKEL (reference sequence). The CDR3 loop is CASSQDLGQPNTEAFF.

V usage is TRBV28 and J usage is TRBJ2-3; TCRdb's D call of TRBD1 is untestable without DNA. The CDR3 has 15 amino acids. Germline CDR1 MDHEN, CDR2 SYDVKM. The CDR3: CASRYLDRDTDTQYF.

The CDR3 protein is CSVEGDLPRRDF. The chain recombines TRBV29-1 with TRBJ2-3; TCRdb's D call, TRBD2, is unchecked because there is no DNA. The CDR3 runs 12 residues. The V gene's germline CDR1 is SQVTM and CDR2 ANQGSEA.

The genes are TRBV7-9 and TRBJ2-1; TCRdb indicates TRBD2, and absent DNA this call remains unverified. In germline, CDR1 is SEHNR, CDR2 FQNEAQ (reference sequence). This CDR3 comprises 16 residues. The CDR3 sequence: CASSDGLAGGPGEQFF.

This rearrangement joins TRBV13 to TRBJ2-1; there is no DNA to check the TCRdb D call of TRBD1. CDR1 is PRHDT and CDR2 is FYEKMQ in the germline V gene (reference sequence). The CDR3 loop spans 14 amino acids. The CDR3 here is CASSFDRLGNEQFF.

The chain joins TRBV21-1 to TRBJ1-4; TCRdb lists TRBD1, though no DNA is available to test this call. TRBV21-1 is deemed a pseudogene. The CDR3 has 17 residues. Here the CDR3 reads CASTRRVDRATNEKLFF.

The chain combines TRBV28 with TRBJ2-7; TCRdb outputs TRBD2, but without DNA this stays unchecked. Germline V gene lookup returns CDR1 MDHEN and CDR2 SYDVKM. The CDR3 consists of 16 residues. The CDR3 is CASSLSGSLSTYEQYF.

The J gene is TRBJ1-2, the V gene TRBV10-2. CDR1 is WSHSY, CDR2 SAAADI, per germline. The CDR3 is made up of 12 amino acids. CDR3 residues: CASKVAAYGYTF.

The chain combines TRBV20-1 with TRBJ1-1; lacking DNA, the TRBD1 call made by TCRdb goes unchecked. The CDR3 spans 19 residues. CDR1 is DFQATT and CDR2 is SNEGSKA in the germline V gene (reference sequence). CDR3 loop: CSARLGQGSVSVEITEAFF.

This clonotype shows up as medium-sized by frequency. The rearrangement joins TRBV6-4 to TRBJ2-1; TCRdb gives TRBD2 as the D gene, but with no DNA this cannot be confirmed. There are 16 residues in the CDR3. Germline V lookup: CDR1 MRHNA, CDR2 SNTAGT. The CDR3 loop reads CASSDSASGDYNEQFF.

The chain couples TRBV7-9 to TRBJ2-1; the TRBD2 assignment by TCRdb is unverifiable without DNA. The CDR3 runs 14 residues. Germline CDR1 reads SEHNR; CDR2 reads FQNEAQ (reference sequence). This chain's CDR3 is CASTEGLTGNEQFF.

The chain links TRBV6-2 or TRBV6-3 to TRBJ2-7; the D gene TCRdb calls, TRBD2, cannot be checked with no DNA. The CDR3 covers 14 residues. The germline CDR1 and CDR2 sequences are MNHEY and SVGEGT. CDR3 protein: CASSYAGPSYEQYF.

V is TRBV20-1 and J is TRBJ2-5; TCRdb's D call of TRBD1 is untestable without DNA. Germline assignment: CDR1 DFQATT and CDR2 SNEGSKA (reference sequence). This CDR3 is 15 amino acids long. The CDR3 spells CSARDGDGHWETQYF.